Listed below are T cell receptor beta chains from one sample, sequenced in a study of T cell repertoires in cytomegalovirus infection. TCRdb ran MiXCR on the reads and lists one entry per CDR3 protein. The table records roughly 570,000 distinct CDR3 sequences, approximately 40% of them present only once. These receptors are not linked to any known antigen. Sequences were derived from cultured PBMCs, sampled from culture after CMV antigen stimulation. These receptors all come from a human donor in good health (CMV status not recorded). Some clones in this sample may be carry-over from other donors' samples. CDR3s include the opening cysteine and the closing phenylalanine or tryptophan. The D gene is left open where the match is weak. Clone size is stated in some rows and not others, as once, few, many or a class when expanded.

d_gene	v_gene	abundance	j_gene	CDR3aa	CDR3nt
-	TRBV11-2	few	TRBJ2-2	CASSLDGGELFF	TGTGCCAGCAGCTTAGATGGCGGGGAGCTGTTTTTT
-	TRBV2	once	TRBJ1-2	CANSPQRGDGYTF	TGTGCCAACAGTCCCCAACGGGGGGATGGCTACACCTTC
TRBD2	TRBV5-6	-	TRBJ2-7	CASSASGAYEQYF	TGTGCCAGCAGCGCTAGCGGGGCCTACGAGCAGTACTTC
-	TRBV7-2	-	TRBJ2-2	CASSTPGGAGELFF	TGTGCCAGCAGCACTCCTGGGGGAGCCGGGGAGCTGTTTTTT
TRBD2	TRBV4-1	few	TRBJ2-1	CASSQYSGGGREQFF	TGCGCCAGCAGCCAATATAGCGGGGGGGGACGTGAGCAGTTCTTC
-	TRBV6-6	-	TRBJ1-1	CASSSSRDTRAFF	TGTGCCAGCAGTTCCTCGCGCGACACGCGGGCTTTCTTT
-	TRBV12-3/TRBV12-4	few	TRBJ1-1	CASSRDISEAFF	TGTGCCAGCAGCCGAGACATATCCGAAGCTTTCTTT
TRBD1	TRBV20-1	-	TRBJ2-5	CSAKTGLETQYF	TGCAGTGCTAAGACAGGGTTAGAGACCCAGTACTTC
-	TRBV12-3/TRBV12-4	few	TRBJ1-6	CASSHWGHGWHSPLHF	TGTGCCAGCAGCCATTGGGGGCATGGGTGGCATTCACCCCTCCACTTT
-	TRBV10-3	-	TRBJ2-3	CAIMSKPTDTQYF	TGTGCCATCATGAGCAAGCCCACAGATACGCAGTATTTT